The rows below give T cell receptor beta chains drawn from one sample of a study of T cells expressing NK-cell markers. TCRdb processed the 5' RACE reads again and assigns one entry to each CDR3 protein, with no DNA. The sample has approximately 460,000 distinct CDR3 sequences; the top ten hold less than 7.5%. The material sequenced was blood T cells: a sorted CD56 or NKG2C T cell subset, CD4+ or CD8+ T cells, or bulk PBMC T cells (not recorded which). Receptor source: a woman aged 18-69 years in good health. Both conserved end residues are part of each CDR3.

V gene	J gene	CDR3 protein
TRBV19	TRBJ1-4	CASSTQSGGNEKLFF
TRBV14	TRBJ1-1	CASSQSGTLAEAFF
TRBV18	TRBJ1-5	CASSPSKGSQPQHF
TRBV27	TRBJ1-2	CASSSLGVADGYTF
TRBV12-3/TRBV12-4	TRBJ2-7	CASSLGDRPDSYEQYF
TRBV5-1	TRBJ2-5	CASSLGILETQYF
TRBV12-3/TRBV12-4	TRBJ2-2	CASSPRGAGNTGELFF
TRBV12-3/TRBV12-4	TRBJ2-1	CASSRAYGVYNEQFF
TRBV10-3	TRBJ2-7	CAISGVVSREQYF
TRBV6-2/TRBV6-3	TRBJ2-5	CASSYPGSGETQYF
TRBV27	TRBJ2-1	CASSITGPFYNEQFF
TRBV18	TRBJ2-1	CASSPRLPTGDGHNEQFF
TRBV20-1	TRBJ1-1	CSASGTGTEAFF
TRBV6-5	TRBJ2-3	CASSYGGGPYTDTQYF
TRBV10-3	TRBJ2-1	CAISLGRDYNEQFF
TRBV20-1	TRBJ2-5	CSARQVETQYF
TRBV5-1	TRBJ2-3	CASKREELDTQYF
TRBV11-2	TRBJ2-1	CASSLDRGVPASEQFF
TRBV9	TRBJ2-7	CASSVSTSSYEQYF
TRBV19	TRBJ2-2	CASSISLAGGAGELFF